The rows below give T cell receptor beta chains drawn from one sample of a study of T cells in Graves' hyperthyroidism and ophthalmopathy. TCRdb processed the multiplex PCR reads anew with MiXCR; each CDR3 protein has one entry. The sample includes about 640,000 distinct CDR3 sequences, over 40% of them seen just once. Material: peripheral blood or thyroid tissue (not recorded which). The origin of the receptors is an adult man with Graves' disease, either hyperthyroidism or ophthalmopathy (not recorded which). The CDR3 runs from the conserved cysteine through the conserved F or W. The order of the fields is clone size, J gene, V gene, D gene, CDR3 DNA, CDR3 protein. D genes are given only for firm matches. The listing skips clone size in some rows; elsewhere it reads once, few, many or a size class.

clone size: -; J gene: TRBJ1-1; V gene: TRBV20-1; D gene: -; CDR3 DNA: TGCAGTGCCACCGGGGGGCAGAACACTGAAGCTTTCTTT; CDR3 protein: CSATGGQNTEAFF
clone size: -; J gene: TRBJ1-4; V gene: TRBV2; D gene: -; CDR3 DNA: TGTGCCAGCAGTGGGCGGGGGGGCAAGAATGAAAAACTGTTTTTT; CDR3 protein: CASSGRGGKNEKLFF
clone size: -; J gene: TRBJ2-2; V gene: TRBV5-1; D gene: -; CDR3 DNA: TGCGCCAGCAGCTTGGATCCTTCACGGCAGAACACCGGGGAGCTGTTTTTT; CDR3 protein: CASSLDPSRQNTGELFF
clone size: -; J gene: TRBJ1-1; V gene: TRBV20-1; D gene: -; CDR3 DNA: TGCAGTGCATATTCCAGGGCCAGCACTGAAGCTTTCTTT; CDR3 protein: CSAYSRASTEAFF
clone size: -; J gene: TRBJ1-5; V gene: TRBV10-3; D gene: -; CDR3 DNA: TGTGCCACCTGGGACGGCAGCAATCAGCCCCAGCATTTT; CDR3 protein: CATWDGSNQPQHF
clone size: -; J gene: TRBJ2-7; V gene: TRBV20-1; D gene: -; CDR3 DNA: TGCAGTGCCCCCTCGCGCGGGGCGAACGAGCAGTACTTC; CDR3 protein: CSAPSRGANEQYF
clone size: many; J gene: TRBJ1-1; V gene: TRBV2; D gene: -; CDR3 DNA: TGTGCCAGCATGGTCCTGGACACTGAAGCTTTCTTT; CDR3 protein: CASMVLDTEAFF
clone size: many; J gene: TRBJ1-2; V gene: TRBV25-1; D gene: -; CDR3 DNA: TGTGCCAGCAGTGAAGCCGACAGCTATGGCTACACCTTC; CDR3 protein: CASSEADSYGYTF
clone size: -; J gene: TRBJ1-2; V gene: TRBV5-1; D gene: -; CDR3 DNA: TGCGCCAGCAGCTTGTCCGCCGGCTCCACTAACTATGGCTACAGCTTC; CDR3 protein: CASSLSAGSTNYGYSF
clone size: few; J gene: TRBJ1-1; V gene: TRBV5-1; D gene: TRBD1; CDR3 DNA: TGTGCCAGCAGCCCGACAGGGGTTAGGGGAAACACTGAAGCTTTCTTT; CDR3 protein: CASSPTGVRGNTEAFF
clone size: -; J gene: TRBJ1-5; V gene: TRBV7-9; D gene: TRBD1; CDR3 DNA: TGTGCCAGCAGCACACAGGGGGCGAATCCCCAGCATTTT; CDR3 protein: CASSTQGANPQHF
clone size: few; J gene: TRBJ2-5; V gene: TRBV20-1; D gene: -; CDR3 DNA: TGCAGTGCTAGAGATAGACTAAAGGGTGCACAAGAGACCCAGTACTTC; CDR3 protein: CSARDRLKGAQETQYF
clone size: few; J gene: TRBJ1-5; V gene: TRBV10-3; D gene: -; CDR3 DNA: TGTGCCAGCAGTGCTGGGGACATCGAGATGCCCCAGCATTTT; CDR3 protein: CASSAGDIEMPQHF
clone size: once; J gene: TRBJ2-7; V gene: TRBV11-1; D gene: -; CDR3 DNA: TGTGCCAGCAGCAAACAAGGGGATCGGTACGAGCAGTACTTC; CDR3 protein: CASSKQGDRYEQYF
clone size: -; J gene: TRBJ1-1; V gene: TRBV29-1; D gene: TRBD1; CDR3 DNA: TGCAGCGTACTACAGGGGGCTGTAGGAGCTTTCTTT; CDR3 protein: CSVLQGAVGAFF
clone size: few; J gene: TRBJ1-5; V gene: TRBV2; D gene: -; CDR3 DNA: TGTGCCAGCAGTGAAAATAAGGGGTACCAGCCCCAGCATTTT; CDR3 protein: CASSENKGYQPQHF
clone size: few; J gene: TRBJ1-1; V gene: TRBV15; D gene: TRBD1; CDR3 DNA: TGTGCCACCAGCACGGACAGGGGGGCCACTGAAGCTTTCTTT; CDR3 protein: CATSTDRGATEAFF
clone size: -; J gene: TRBJ2-5; V gene: TRBV20-1; D gene: TRBD2; CDR3 DNA: TGCAGTGCTAGAGTGTCCAGCGGGGGGCCTACCAGCCAAGAGACCCAGTACTTC; CDR3 protein: CSARVSSGGPTSQETQYF
clone size: few; J gene: TRBJ1-5; V gene: TRBV7-2; D gene: -; CDR3 DNA: TGTGCCAGCAGTTACTACGGGACAAATCAGCCCCAGCATTTT; CDR3 protein: CASSYYGTNQPQHF
clone size: -; J gene: TRBJ2-7; V gene: TRBV10-3; D gene: TRBD2; CDR3 DNA: TGTGCCATCAGTGAAGGGACTAGCGGGAGTGGCGAGCAGTACTTC; CDR3 protein: CAISEGTSGSGEQYF
clone size: -; J gene: TRBJ1-4; V gene: TRBV5-1; D gene: -; CDR3 DNA: TGCGCCAGCAGCTTGGACATCGGACGACGCGGGGAAAAACTGTTTTTT; CDR3 protein: CASSLDIGRRGEKLFF
clone size: few; J gene: TRBJ1-2; V gene: TRBV5-6; D gene: -; CDR3 DNA: TGTGCCAGCAGCTTGGGACAGCACCCAAACTATGGCTACACCTTC; CDR3 protein: CASSLGQHPNYGYTF